This TCR beta chain was recovered during a study of blood T cell repertoires in COVID-19. Study summary: Acute-phase and convalescent COVID-19 samples originated in the United States, Italy and Spain.

CDR1 is SGHNT, CDR2 YENEEA, per germline. V lost 1 base, J lost 8 bases, and 17 bases lay in between. This CDR3 contains 16 residues. Authors' processing steps: Reference gene primer amplification gave estimated nucleated cell counts. The data were produced by immunoSEQ multiplex PCR, yet TCRdb's version contains in-frame clones alone and is incomplete. For V, J and clone size, that table is used; D and trimming come from the DNA. The table lists some 300,000 clones, around 90% of them singletons, with around 1% in the top ten. This clone was found a few times. The sequenced sample was PBMCs or T cells enriched from blood (not recorded which). The clonotype comes from a woman younger than 45 who had recovered from COVID-19. The chain couples TRBV11-3 to TRBJ2-2, with D possibly matching TRBD2 (6 bases). CDR3: CASSLGGDLTHGELFF. The CDR3 DNA sequence: TGTGCCAGCAGCTTAGGGGGGGATCTAACCCATGGGGAGCTGTTTTTT.